This TCR beta chain was sequenced for a study of T-cell memory formation after mild COVID-19. Germline V gives CDR1 SGHTA, CDR2 FQGNSA. V shed 5 bases and J shed 5 bases, with 11 bases lying between them. The CDR3 sequence is 13 residues long. This clonotype has just a few counts. TCRdb re-derived calls from the 5' RACE reads in MiXCR, one entry per CDR3 protein. Of around 180,000 distinct CDR3 sequences in the sample, roughly 17% were seen once. Sequenced sample: PBMCs or a T cell subset sorted from them (not recorded which). The genes are TRBV7-2 and TRBJ2-3; D gene unclear. The source of this sequence is an adult woman who had mild COVID-19 (a few samples of this study predate the infection). Cell type and time point are not known. The CDR3 loop is CASSPGWLDTQYF. CDR3 nucleotide sequence: TGTGCCAGCAGCCCCGGGTGGTTAGATACGCAGTATTTT. Full variable domain (missing parts from reference TRBV7-2 and TRBJ2-3): GAGVSQSPSNKVTEKGKDVELRCDPISGHTALYWYRQSLGQGLEFLIYFQGNSAPDKSGLPSDRFSAERTGGSVSTLTIQRTQQEDSAVYLCASSPGWLDTQYFGPGTRLTVL.